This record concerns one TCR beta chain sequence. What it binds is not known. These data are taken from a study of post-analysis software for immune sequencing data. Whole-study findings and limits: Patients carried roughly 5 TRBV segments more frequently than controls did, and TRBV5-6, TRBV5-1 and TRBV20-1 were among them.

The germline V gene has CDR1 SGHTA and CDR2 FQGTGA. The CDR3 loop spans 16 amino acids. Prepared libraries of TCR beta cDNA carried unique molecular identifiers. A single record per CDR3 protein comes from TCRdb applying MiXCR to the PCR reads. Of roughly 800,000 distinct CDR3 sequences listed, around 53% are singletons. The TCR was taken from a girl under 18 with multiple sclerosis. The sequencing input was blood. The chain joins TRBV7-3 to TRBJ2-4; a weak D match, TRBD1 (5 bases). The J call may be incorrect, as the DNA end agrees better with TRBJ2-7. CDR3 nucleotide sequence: TGTGCCAGCAGCTCGTCTGACAGAGGATTCCTAGGCGAGCAGTACTTC. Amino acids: CASSSSDRGFLGEQYF.